This is a list of T cell receptor beta chains from one sample in a study of siplizumab effects on memory and regulatory T cells. Profiled with immunoSEQ multiplex PCR; TCRdb holds only in-frame clones, not every one. The sample records approximately 97,000 clones, around 90% being singletons. Material for sequencing was CD4+ T cells sorted from blood. The receptors were sampled from a human donor in good health. Each CDR3 is given with its conserved first and last residue. The D gene is left open where the match is weak. For some rows the clone size is stated as once, few or many, or as a class when expanded; others skip it.

CDR3aa: CASSLGGTYEQYF
CDR3nt: TGTGCCAGCAGCTTGGGAGGTACCTACGAGCAGTACTTC
v_gene: TRBV5-4
d_gene: NA
abundance: once
j_gene: TRBJ2-7

CDR3aa: CASSSRTSGRPTDTQYF
CDR3nt: TGTGCCAGCAGCTCCAGGACTAGCGGGAGGCCCACAGATACGCAGTATTTT
v_gene: TRBV5-4
d_gene: TRBD2
abundance: NA
j_gene: TRBJ2-3

CDR3aa: CASSSGTGIAIETQYF
CDR3nt: TGCGCCAGCAGCTCCGGGACAGGAATAGCCATCGAGACCCAGTACTTC
v_gene: TRBV5-1
d_gene: TRBD1
abundance: NA
j_gene: TRBJ2-5

CDR3aa: CASSRLGFESDTQYF
CDR3nt: TGTGCCAGCAGTCGGTTGGGATTCGAGTCAGATACGCAGTATTTT
v_gene: TRBV7-3
d_gene: NA
abundance: NA
j_gene: TRBJ2-3

CDR3aa: CASSLVGTKGGNEQFF
CDR3nt: TGTGCCAGCAGCTTAGTCGGGACCAAAGGTGGTAATGAGCAGTTCTTC
v_gene: TRBV11-3
d_gene: NA
abundance: NA
j_gene: TRBJ2-1

CDR3aa: CASSSLMTRSYEQYF
CDR3nt: TGTGCCAGCAGCTCACTAATGACAAGGAGCTACGAGCAGTACTTC
v_gene: TRBV7-9
d_gene: NA
abundance: NA
j_gene: TRBJ2-7

CDR3aa: CASSRLQGIRETQYF
CDR3nt: TGTGCCAGCAGTAGACTCCAGGGGATTCGAGAGACCCAGTACTTC
v_gene: TRBV28
d_gene: NA
abundance: few
j_gene: TRBJ2-5

CDR3aa: CASRGQVLSNYGYTF
CDR3nt: TGTGCCAGCAGGGGACAGGTACTATCTAACTATGGCTACACCTTC
v_gene: TRBV2
d_gene: TRBD1
abundance: NA
j_gene: TRBJ1-2

CDR3aa: CASRANRVGKGYTF
CDR3nt: TGTGCCAGCAGAGCTAACAGGGTAGGCAAAGGCTACACCTTC
v_gene: TRBV2
d_gene: NA
abundance: NA
j_gene: TRBJ1-2

CDR3aa: CASSFQHQETQYF
CDR3nt: TGCGCCAGCAGCTTTCAGCACCAAGAGACCCAGTACTTC
v_gene: TRBV5-1
d_gene: NA
abundance: NA
j_gene: TRBJ2-5

CDR3aa: CASSPIGRATSGNTIYF
CDR3nt: TGTGCCAGCTCACCGATCGGGCGGGCGACCTCTGGAAACACCATATATTTT
v_gene: TRBV18
d_gene: NA
abundance: NA
j_gene: TRBJ1-3

CDR3aa: CASSMRGKLFF
CDR3nt: TGTGCCAGTAGTATGAGGGGAAAACTGTTTTTT
v_gene: TRBV19
d_gene: NA
abundance: NA
j_gene: TRBJ1-4

CDR3aa: CASSLLGESYTF
CDR3nt: TGCGCCAGCAGCTTATTAGGTGAAAGCTACACCTTC
v_gene: TRBV5-1
d_gene: NA
abundance: NA
j_gene: TRBJ1-2

CDR3aa: CASSNRGAGNTEAFF
CDR3nt: TGTGCCAGCTCCAATCGGGGGGCAGGTAACACTGAAGCTTTCTTT
v_gene: TRBV11-2
d_gene: NA
abundance: NA
j_gene: TRBJ1-1

CDR3aa: CASSMYREGEQYF
CDR3nt: TGTGCCAGTAGTATGTACAGGGAGGGCGAGCAGTACTTC
v_gene: TRBV19
d_gene: NA
abundance: NA
j_gene: TRBJ2-7

CDR3aa: CASSEYRGFSGNTIYF
CDR3nt: TGTGCCAGCAGTGAGTACAGGGGTTTCTCAGGAAACACCATATATTTT
v_gene: TRBV6-1
d_gene: TRBD1
abundance: NA
j_gene: TRBJ1-3

CDR3aa: CASSLVTATGELFF
CDR3nt: TGCGCCAGCAGCTTGGTAACGGCGACCGGGGAGCTGTTTTTT
v_gene: TRBV5-1
d_gene: NA
abundance: NA
j_gene: TRBJ2-2

CDR3aa: CASSRSTSLDEQFF
CDR3nt: TGTGCCAGCAGCCGGTCCACTAGTTTAGATGAGCAGTTCTTC
v_gene: TRBV5-5
d_gene: NA
abundance: NA
j_gene: TRBJ2-1

CDR3aa: CASSRRDNRGYTF
CDR3nt: TGTGCCAGCAGCCGCCGGGACAACCGAGGCTACACCTTC
v_gene: TRBV28
d_gene: NA
abundance: NA
j_gene: TRBJ1-2

CDR3aa: CASSVEPGGTQYF
CDR3nt: TGTGCCAGCAGCGTAGAGCCCGGCGGGACCCAGTACTTC
v_gene: TRBV9
d_gene: NA
abundance: NA
j_gene: TRBJ2-5

CDR3aa: CASSLGGTATEKLFF
CDR3nt: TGTGCCAGCAGCTTAGGCGGGACAGCCACTGAAAAACTGTTTTTT
v_gene: TRBV7-9
d_gene: TRBD1
abundance: NA
j_gene: TRBJ1-4

CDR3aa: CASSSTRTDRQTYEQYF
CDR3nt: TGTGCCAGCAGCTCCACCCGAACGGACAGGCAAACCTACGAGCAGTACTTC
v_gene: TRBV27
d_gene: TRBD1
abundance: NA
j_gene: TRBJ2-7

CDR3aa: CASSLDLVTDTQYF
CDR3nt: TGTGCCAGCAGCTTAGATCTGGTCACAGATACGCAGTATTTT
v_gene: TRBV11-2
d_gene: NA
abundance: NA
j_gene: TRBJ2-3

CDR3aa: CASSRTGVGNTIYF
CDR3nt: TGTGCCAGCAGCCGGACAGGGGTAGGAAACACCATATATTTT
v_gene: TRBV5-6
d_gene: TRBD1
abundance: NA
j_gene: TRBJ1-3

CDR3aa: CAWTGGNGVETQYF
CDR3nt: TGTGCCTGGACCGGGGGGAACGGAGTGGAGACCCAGTACTTC
v_gene: TRBV30
d_gene: TRBD2
abundance: few
j_gene: TRBJ2-5

CDR3aa: CASSTRPRAGAYEQYF
CDR3nt: TGTGCCAGCAGCACTCGACCCCGGGCGGGGGCCTACGAGCAGTACTTC
v_gene: TRBV7-2
d_gene: TRBD2
abundance: NA
j_gene: TRBJ2-7

CDR3aa: CASSQGLAGGTQYF
CDR3nt: TGCGCCAGCAGCCAAGGACTAGCGGGAGGGACCCAGTACTTC
v_gene: TRBV4-1
d_gene: TRBD2
abundance: NA
j_gene: TRBJ2-5

CDR3aa: CASSSVVTNEKLFF
CDR3nt: TGTGCCAGCAGTTCAGTTGTAACTAATGAAAAACTGTTTTTT
v_gene: TRBV28
d_gene: NA
abundance: few
j_gene: TRBJ1-4

CDR3aa: CASSRIYEQYF
CDR3nt: TGTGCCAGCAGCCGTATCTACGAGCAGTACTTC
v_gene: TRBV14
d_gene: NA
abundance: NA
j_gene: TRBJ2-7

CDR3aa: CASSLGRWDTQYF
CDR3nt: TGTGCCAGCAGCTTGGGTCGGTGGGATACGCAGTATTTT
v_gene: TRBV5-5
d_gene: NA
abundance: NA
j_gene: TRBJ2-3

CDR3aa: CASSGLAGTDTQYF
CDR3nt: TGTGCCAGCAGTGGACTAGCGGGCACAGATACGCAGTATTTT
v_gene: TRBV6-4
d_gene: TRBD2
abundance: NA
j_gene: TRBJ2-3

CDR3aa: CASSLPPGGTDTQYF
CDR3nt: TGTGCCAGCAGCTTGCCCCCGGGAGGCACAGATACGCAGTATTTT
v_gene: TRBV7-2
d_gene: NA
abundance: NA
j_gene: TRBJ2-3

CDR3aa: CATKEDRGLISGTEAFF
CDR3nt: TGTGCCACCAAAGAGGACAGGGGGCTGATCTCGGGGACTGAAGCTTTCTTT
v_gene: TRBV15
d_gene: TRBD1
abundance: NA
j_gene: TRBJ1-1

CDR3aa: CASSEGQGYNEQFF
CDR3nt: TGTGCCAGCAGTGAAGGACAGGGTTACAATGAGCAGTTCTTC
v_gene: TRBV6-1
d_gene: TRBD1
abundance: NA
j_gene: TRBJ2-1

CDR3aa: CASSYQGVGSNQPQHF
CDR3nt: TGTGCCAGCTCATACCAGGGGGTGGGGAGCAATCAGCCCCAGCATTTT
v_gene: TRBV18
d_gene: TRBD1
abundance: NA
j_gene: TRBJ1-5

CDR3aa: CASSPRAGKGTQYF
CDR3nt: TGTGCCAGCAGCCCAAGGGCAGGGAAGGGGACCCAGTACTTC
v_gene: TRBV7-8
d_gene: NA
abundance: NA
j_gene: TRBJ2-5

CDR3aa: CASSSKGLAGEEIQYF
CDR3nt: TGTGCCAGCTCTTCCAAGGGACTAGCGGGAGAAGAGATCCAGTACTTC
v_gene: TRBV18
d_gene: TRBD2
abundance: once
j_gene: TRBJ2-5

CDR3aa: CARNLNSGEQYF
CDR3nt: TGTGCCAGAAACTTGAATTCGGGGGAGCAGTACTTC
v_gene: TRBV5-3
d_gene: NA
abundance: NA
j_gene: TRBJ2-7

CDR3aa: CASSQSGGHEQYF
CDR3nt: TGCGCCAGCAGTCAATCGGGCGGGCACGAGCAGTACTTC
v_gene: TRBV23-1
d_gene: NA
abundance: NA
j_gene: TRBJ2-7

CDR3aa: CASSSFLKNYYNEQFF
CDR3nt: TGTGCCAGCAGCTCATTCCTAAAGAACTACTACAATGAGCAGTTCTTC
v_gene: TRBV7-2
d_gene: NA
abundance: NA
j_gene: TRBJ2-1

CDR3aa: CASSADDRAGFNGYTF
CDR3nt: TGTGCCAGCAGCGCAGACGACAGGGCGGGTTTCAATGGCTACACCTTC
v_gene: TRBV9
d_gene: TRBD1
abundance: NA
j_gene: TRBJ1-2

CDR3aa: CATSTPGLAYEQYF
CDR3nt: TGTGCCACCAGCACACCGGGACTAGCCTACGAGCAGTACTTC
v_gene: TRBV15
d_gene: TRBD2
abundance: NA
j_gene: TRBJ2-7

CDR3aa: CSVEVPNQPQHF
CDR3nt: TGCAGCGTTGAAGTTCCCAATCAGCCCCAGCATTTT
v_gene: TRBV29-1
d_gene: NA
abundance: few
j_gene: TRBJ1-5

CDR3aa: CAWGNGQSGANVLTF
CDR3nt: TGTGCCTGGGGAAATGGACAGTCTGGGGCCAACGTCCTGACTTTC
v_gene: TRBV30
d_gene: NA
abundance: NA
j_gene: TRBJ2-6

CDR3aa: CASVQSGVAQHF
CDR3nt: TGTGCCAGCGTCCAGTCGGGGGTGGCCCAGCATTTT
v_gene: TRBV28
d_gene: NA
abundance: NA
j_gene: TRBJ1-5

CDR3aa: CASSWRGEGTDTQYF
CDR3nt: TGTGCCAGCAGCTGGCGGGGAGAGGGGACAGATACGCAGTATTTT
v_gene: TRBV7-9
d_gene: NA
abundance: NA
j_gene: TRBJ2-3

CDR3aa: CASSFRAGYNAYGYTF
CDR3nt: TGTGCCAGCAGCTTCCGTGCAGGGTACAACGCCTATGGCTACACCTTC
v_gene: TRBV5-4
d_gene: NA
abundance: NA
j_gene: TRBJ1-2

CDR3aa: CASSRQDLATQYF
CDR3nt: TGTGCCAGCAGTAGACAGGACCTAGCTACGCAGTATTTT
v_gene: TRBV27
d_gene: NA
abundance: NA
j_gene: TRBJ2-3

CDR3aa: CASSSRPGWLPNEQFF
CDR3nt: TGTGCCAGCAGCTCCCGCCCAGGGTGGTTACCCAATGAGCAGTTCTTC
v_gene: TRBV7-2
d_gene: NA
abundance: NA
j_gene: TRBJ2-1